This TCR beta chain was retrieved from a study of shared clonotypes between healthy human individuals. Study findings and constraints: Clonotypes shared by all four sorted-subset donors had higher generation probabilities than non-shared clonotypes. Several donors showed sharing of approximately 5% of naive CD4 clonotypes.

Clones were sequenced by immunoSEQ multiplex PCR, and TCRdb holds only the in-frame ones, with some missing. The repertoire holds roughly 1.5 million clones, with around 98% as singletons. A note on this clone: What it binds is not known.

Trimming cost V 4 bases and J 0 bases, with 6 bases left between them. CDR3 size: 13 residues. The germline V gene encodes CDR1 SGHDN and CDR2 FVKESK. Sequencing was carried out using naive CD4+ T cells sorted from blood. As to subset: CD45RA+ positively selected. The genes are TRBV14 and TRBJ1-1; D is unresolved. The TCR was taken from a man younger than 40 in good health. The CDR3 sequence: CASSLDVNTEAFF. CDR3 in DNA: TGTGCCAGCAGCCTGGATGTGAACACTGAAGCTTTCTTT.